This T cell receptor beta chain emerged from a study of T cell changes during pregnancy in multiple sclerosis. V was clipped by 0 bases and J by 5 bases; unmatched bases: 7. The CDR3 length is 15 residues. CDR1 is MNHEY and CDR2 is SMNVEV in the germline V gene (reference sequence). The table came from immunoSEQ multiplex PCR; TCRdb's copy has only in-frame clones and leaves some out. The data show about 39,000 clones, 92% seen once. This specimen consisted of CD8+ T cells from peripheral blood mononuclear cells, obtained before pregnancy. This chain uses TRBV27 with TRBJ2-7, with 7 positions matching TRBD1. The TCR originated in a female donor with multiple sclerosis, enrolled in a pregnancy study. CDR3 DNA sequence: TGTGCCAGCAGTTTATCGACAACAGGGGTTGACGAGCAGTACTTC. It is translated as CASSLSTTGVDEQYF.